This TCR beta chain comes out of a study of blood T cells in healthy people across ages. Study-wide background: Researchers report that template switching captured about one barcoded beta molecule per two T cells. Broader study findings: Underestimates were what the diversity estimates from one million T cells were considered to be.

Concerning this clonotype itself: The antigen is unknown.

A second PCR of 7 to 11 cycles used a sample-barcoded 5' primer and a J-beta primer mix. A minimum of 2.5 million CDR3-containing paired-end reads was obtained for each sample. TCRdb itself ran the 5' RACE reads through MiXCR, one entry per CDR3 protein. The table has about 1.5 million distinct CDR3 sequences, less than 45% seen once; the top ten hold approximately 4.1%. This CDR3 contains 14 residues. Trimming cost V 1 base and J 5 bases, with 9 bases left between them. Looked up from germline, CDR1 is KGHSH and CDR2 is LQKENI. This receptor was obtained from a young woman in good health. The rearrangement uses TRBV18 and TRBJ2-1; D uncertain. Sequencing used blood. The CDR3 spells CASSPLLENNEQFF. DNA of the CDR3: TGTGCCAGCTCACCACTGCTAGAAAACAATGAGCAGTTCTTC.